Reported below is one T cell receptor beta chain. Its cognate antigen has yet to be identified. The record has no base qualities; no much larger clone is one base away. The immunoSEQ Assay, a bias-controlled multiplex PCR, was used to amplify TCRbeta CDR3 regions from genomic DNA. As for how the authors treated the data: Nucleated cell counts per sample were estimated from amplification of reference gene primers within the assay. To quantify the absolute abundance of each unique TCRbeta CDR3 rearrangement, sequence reads were collapsed and filtered. For each sample, productive Simpson clonality was calculated as the square root of Simpson's diversity index over productive rearrangements. This immuneACCESS table, as held by TCRdb, lists in-frame sequences with V and J called but not all clones. Of the missing ones, under half trace to an unresolved V gene in checked studies; the others have no known cause. For V, J and clone size, that table is used; D and trimming come from the DNA. The sample contains 55,000 to 70,000 clones, around 86% of them found a single time. Together, the top ten hold approximately 3.5% of the sample.

Collaborating institutions collected whole blood in K2EDTA tubes following their own protocols. For TCRbeta analysis, collaborators shipped samples as frozen whole blood, isolated PBMCs, or DNA extracted from either of those sample types. The CDR3 runs 14 residues from the cysteine to the phenylalanine. Only CDR3 DNA remains: 42 bases, in frame from the first base. V has 4 bases trimmed and J has 1 base trimmed; junction bases matching no gene number 4. Sequences SGHRS (CDR1) and YFSETQ (CDR2) are obtained from the germline V gene. This sample stems from a study of blood T cell repertoires in COVID-19 (dated by TCRdb to the early 2020s). About the study as a whole: Samples from collaborators originated in the United States, Italy and Spain and spanned both the acute and convalescent phases of COVID-19. The prospective study material was composed of cDNA or gDNA derived from T cells, B-cell-depleted T cells, or PBMCs. The dataset comprised deeply sampled blood TCRbeta repertoires from subjects exposed to, actively infected with, or recovered from COVID-19. The repertoires were made available in a free public database intended to serve as a resource for research on the immune response to SARS-CoV-2. The samples were drawn from two sources: the first 160 participants of the ongoing ImmuneRACE study, and some 1,300 subjects contributed by 6 global collaborators. Sample metadata almost always included a de-identified subject ID, COVID-19 status, age in years and sex. Where available, HLA class I and class II types were obtained from metadata supplied by the sample provider rather than from assay-based typing. Study-wide conclusions, independent of this receptor: Clinical and demographic metadata were provided uncurated, with the amount varying by source and participant.

Sample: peripheral blood. This receptor was taken from an elderly woman with acute or convalescent COVID-19. The sequence links TRBV5-1 to TRBJ1-1; 7 bases in between match TRBD1. The CDR3 reads CASSIGTENTEAFF. Here is the DNA: TGCGCCAGCAGCATCGGGACAGAGAACACTGAAGCTTTCTTT.